This T cell receptor beta chain was recorded in a study of regulatory T cells in long-lasting Graves disease. Germline-derived CDR1 and CDR2 are SEHNR and FQNEAQ (reference sequence). Trimming left V 6 bases short and J 2 bases short, with 11 bases between. CDR3 length: 13 residues. Described time point: newly diagnosed GD, antithyroid drugs for less than 3 months. Scientists built the TCR library using RNA that was extracted from PBMCs. HTBI primers from iRepertoire and Arm-PCR of CDR3 regions yielded the TCR beta libraries. Using its own MiXCR run on the multiplex PCR reads, TCRdb lists one record per CDR3 protein. The table records hundreds of thousands of distinct CDR3 sequences, about 16% of them present only once. The same sample was also used in a study of T cells in Graves' hyperthyroidism and ophthalmopathy.

The sequence was obtained from a woman aged 40 to 65 with Graves disease. J is TRBJ2-7 and V is TRBV7-9; D is unresolved. The sample in question was peripheral blood mononuclear cells (PBMCs), obtained at new diagnosis, from a patient treated with antithyroid drugs. CDR3: CASRPSGPYEQYF. In DNA form, the CDR3 reads TGTGCCAGCAGACCTTCGGGCCCCTACGAGCAGTACTTC.